This T cell receptor beta chain was sequenced during a study of T cell changes during pregnancy in multiple sclerosis. Assay used: immunoSEQ multiplex PCR; TCRdb lists only in-frame clones, some missing. The sample has about 18,000 clones, approximately 81% seen once. The CDR3 runs 13 residues. The V end lost 3 bases, the J end lost 4 bases, and 9 bases lay between the germline ends. Per germline, CDR1 LGHNA and CDR2 YSLEER. The sequences come from CD8+ T cells from peripheral blood mononuclear cells, collected after pregnancy. The sequence derives from a female donor with multiple sclerosis, enrolled in a pregnancy study. J is TRBJ1-1 and V is TRBV4-3, with unresolved D. CDR3 nucleotide sequence: TGCGCCAGCAGCCATGGAGGAAGCACTGAAGCTTTCTTT. As protein: CASSHGGSTEAFF.